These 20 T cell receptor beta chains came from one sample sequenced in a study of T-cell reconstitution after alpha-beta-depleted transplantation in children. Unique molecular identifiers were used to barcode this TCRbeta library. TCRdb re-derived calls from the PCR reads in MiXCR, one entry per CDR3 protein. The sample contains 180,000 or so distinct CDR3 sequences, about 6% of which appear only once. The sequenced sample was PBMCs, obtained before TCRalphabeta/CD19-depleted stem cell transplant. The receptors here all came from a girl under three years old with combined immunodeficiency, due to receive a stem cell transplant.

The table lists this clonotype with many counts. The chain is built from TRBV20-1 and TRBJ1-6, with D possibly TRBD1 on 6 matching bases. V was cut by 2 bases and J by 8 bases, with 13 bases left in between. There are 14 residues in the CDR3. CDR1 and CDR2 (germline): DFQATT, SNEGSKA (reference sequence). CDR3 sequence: CSARRQEDHSPLHF. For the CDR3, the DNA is TGCAGTGCTAGAAGACAGGAAGATCATTCACCCCTCCACTTT.

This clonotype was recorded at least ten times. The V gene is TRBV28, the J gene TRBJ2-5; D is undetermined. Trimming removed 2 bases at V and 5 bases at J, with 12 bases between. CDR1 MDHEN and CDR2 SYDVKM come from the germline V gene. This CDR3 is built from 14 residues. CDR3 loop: CASSLPRLGETQYF. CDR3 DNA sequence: TGTGCCAGCAGTTTACCTAGGCTCGGGGAGACCCAGTACTTC.

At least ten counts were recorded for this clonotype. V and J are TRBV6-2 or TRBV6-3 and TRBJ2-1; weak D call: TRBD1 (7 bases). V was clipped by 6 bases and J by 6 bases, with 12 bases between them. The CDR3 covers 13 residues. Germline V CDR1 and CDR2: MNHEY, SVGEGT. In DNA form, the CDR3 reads TGTGCCAGCAGCTCGGGGGACAGCAATGAGCAGTTCTTC. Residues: CASSSGDSNEQFF.

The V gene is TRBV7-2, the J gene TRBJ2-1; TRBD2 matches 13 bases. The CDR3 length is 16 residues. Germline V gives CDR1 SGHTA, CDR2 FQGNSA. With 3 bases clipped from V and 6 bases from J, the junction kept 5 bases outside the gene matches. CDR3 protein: CASSLVGTSGTNEQFF. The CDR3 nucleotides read TGTGCCAGCAGCTTGGTCGGGACTAGCGGGACCAATGAGCAGTTCTTC.

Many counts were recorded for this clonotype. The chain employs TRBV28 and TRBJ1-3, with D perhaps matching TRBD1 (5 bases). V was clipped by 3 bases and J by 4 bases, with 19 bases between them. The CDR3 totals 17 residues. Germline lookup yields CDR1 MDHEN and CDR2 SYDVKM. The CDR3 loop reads CASSLTPPGRGGNTIYF. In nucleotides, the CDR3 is TGTGCCAGCAGTTTGACCCCTCCGGGGAGGGGAGGAAACACCATATATTTT.

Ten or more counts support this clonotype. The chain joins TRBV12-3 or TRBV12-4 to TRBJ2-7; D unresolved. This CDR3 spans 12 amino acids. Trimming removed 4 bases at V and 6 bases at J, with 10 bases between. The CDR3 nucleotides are TGTGCCAGCAGTTATATCTCTGGCGAGCAGTACTTC. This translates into CASSYISGEQYF.

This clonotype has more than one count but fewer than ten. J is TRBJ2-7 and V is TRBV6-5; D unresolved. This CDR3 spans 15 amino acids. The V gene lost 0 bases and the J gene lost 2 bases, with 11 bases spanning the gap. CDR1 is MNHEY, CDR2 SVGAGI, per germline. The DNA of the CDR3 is TGTGCCAGCAGTTACTCGGCCTTCCCCACCTACGAGCAGTACTTC. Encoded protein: CASSYSAFPTYEQYF.

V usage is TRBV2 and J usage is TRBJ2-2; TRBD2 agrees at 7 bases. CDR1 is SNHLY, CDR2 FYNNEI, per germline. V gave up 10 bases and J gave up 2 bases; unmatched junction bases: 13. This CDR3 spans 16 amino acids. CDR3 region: CATVPEAGENTGELFF. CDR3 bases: TGTGCCACCGTACCTGAGGCGGGGGAAAACACCGGGGAGCTGTTTTTT.

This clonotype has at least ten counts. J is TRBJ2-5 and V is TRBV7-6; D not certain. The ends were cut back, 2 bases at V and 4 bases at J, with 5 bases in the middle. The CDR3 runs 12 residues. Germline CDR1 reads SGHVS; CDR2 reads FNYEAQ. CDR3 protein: CASSLYRETQYF. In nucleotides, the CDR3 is TGTGCCAGCAGCTTATATCGAGAGACCCAGTACTTC.

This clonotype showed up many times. The CDR3 region is CASSFGTSGIREQYF. CDR3 DNA: TGCGCCAGCAGCTTTGGGACTAGCGGGATTCGCGAGCAGTACTTC. The V call is TRBV5-1, the J call TRBJ2-7; 13 bases line up with TRBD2. Germline V lookup: CDR1 SGHRS, CDR2 YFSETQ. The V gene end was trimmed by 2 bases and the J gene end by 6 bases; junction bases not matched to a gene: 5. The CDR3 runs to 15 residues.

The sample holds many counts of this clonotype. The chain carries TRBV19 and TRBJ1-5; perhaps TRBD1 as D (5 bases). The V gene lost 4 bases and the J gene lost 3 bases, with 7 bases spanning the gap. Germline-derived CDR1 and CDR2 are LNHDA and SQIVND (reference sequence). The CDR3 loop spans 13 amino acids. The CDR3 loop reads CASSRDVNQPQHF. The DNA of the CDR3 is TGTGCCAGTAGTAGGGACGTCAATCAGCCCCAGCATTTT. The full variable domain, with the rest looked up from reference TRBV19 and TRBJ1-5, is DGGITQSPKYLFRKEGQNVTLSCEQNLNHDAMYWYRQDPGQGLRLIYYSQIVNDFQKGDIAEGYSVSREKKESFPLTVTSAQKNPTAFYLCASSRDVNQPQHFGDGTRLSIL.

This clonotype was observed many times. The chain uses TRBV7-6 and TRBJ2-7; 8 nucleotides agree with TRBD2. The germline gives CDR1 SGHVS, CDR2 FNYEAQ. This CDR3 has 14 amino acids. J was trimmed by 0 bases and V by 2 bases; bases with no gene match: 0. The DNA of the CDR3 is TGTGCCAGCAGCTTAACTAGCGGCTCCTACGAGCAGTACTTC. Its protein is CASSLTSGSYEQYF.

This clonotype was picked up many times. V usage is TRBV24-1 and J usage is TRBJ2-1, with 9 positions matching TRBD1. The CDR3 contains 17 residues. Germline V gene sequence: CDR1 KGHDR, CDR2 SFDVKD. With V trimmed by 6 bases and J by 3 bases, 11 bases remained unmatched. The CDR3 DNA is TGTGCCACCAGTCCGATTCCGGGACAGGGAGTCTACAATGAGCAGTTCTTC. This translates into CATSPIPGQGVYNEQFF.

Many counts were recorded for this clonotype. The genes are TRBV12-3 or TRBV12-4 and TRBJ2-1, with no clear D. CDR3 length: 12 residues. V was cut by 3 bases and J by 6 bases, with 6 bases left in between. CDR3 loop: CASSLTGNEQFF. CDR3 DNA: TGTGCCAGCAGTTTGACGGGCAATGAGCAGTTCTTC.

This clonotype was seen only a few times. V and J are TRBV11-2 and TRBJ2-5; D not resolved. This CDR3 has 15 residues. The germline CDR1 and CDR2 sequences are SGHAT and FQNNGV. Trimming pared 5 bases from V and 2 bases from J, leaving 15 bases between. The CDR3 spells CASSLGRLRQETQYF. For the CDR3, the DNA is TGTGCCAGCAGCCTCGGCAGGTTAAGGCAAGAGACCCAGTACTTC.

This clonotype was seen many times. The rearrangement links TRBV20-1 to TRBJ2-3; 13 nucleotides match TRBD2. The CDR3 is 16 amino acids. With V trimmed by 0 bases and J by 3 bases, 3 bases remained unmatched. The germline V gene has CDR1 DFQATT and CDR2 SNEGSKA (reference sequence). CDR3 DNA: TGCAGTGCTAGAGACCCGACTAGCGGGGGGACAGATACGCAGTATTTT. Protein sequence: CSARDPTSGGTDTQYF.

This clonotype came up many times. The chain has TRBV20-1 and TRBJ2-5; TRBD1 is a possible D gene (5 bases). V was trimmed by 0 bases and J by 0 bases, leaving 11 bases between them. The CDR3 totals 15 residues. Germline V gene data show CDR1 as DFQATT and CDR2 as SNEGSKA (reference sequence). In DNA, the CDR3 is TGCAGTGCTAGAGAACCCGCAGGGAACCAAGAGACCCAGTACTTC. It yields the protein CSAREPAGNQETQYF.

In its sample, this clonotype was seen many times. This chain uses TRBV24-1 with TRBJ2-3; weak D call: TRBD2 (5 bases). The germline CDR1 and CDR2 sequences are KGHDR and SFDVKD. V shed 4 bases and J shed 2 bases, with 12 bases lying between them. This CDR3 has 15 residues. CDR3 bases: TGTGCCACCAGTGAACCGGGATTCACCACAGATACGCAGTATTTT. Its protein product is CATSEPGFTTDTQYF.

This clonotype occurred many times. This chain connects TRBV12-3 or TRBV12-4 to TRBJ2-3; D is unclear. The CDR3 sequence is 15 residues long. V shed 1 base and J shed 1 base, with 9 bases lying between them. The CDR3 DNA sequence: TGTGCCAGCAGTTTAGGTCTGCTCGGCACAGATACGCAGTATTTT. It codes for CASSLGLLGTDTQYF.

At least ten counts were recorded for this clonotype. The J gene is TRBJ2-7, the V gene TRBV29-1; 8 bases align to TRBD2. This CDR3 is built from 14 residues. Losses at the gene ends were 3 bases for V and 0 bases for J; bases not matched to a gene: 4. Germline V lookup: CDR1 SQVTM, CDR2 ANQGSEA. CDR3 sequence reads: CSVEGGRSSYEQYF. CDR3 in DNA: TGCAGCGTTGAGGGCGGGAGGTCCTCCTACGAGCAGTACTTC.